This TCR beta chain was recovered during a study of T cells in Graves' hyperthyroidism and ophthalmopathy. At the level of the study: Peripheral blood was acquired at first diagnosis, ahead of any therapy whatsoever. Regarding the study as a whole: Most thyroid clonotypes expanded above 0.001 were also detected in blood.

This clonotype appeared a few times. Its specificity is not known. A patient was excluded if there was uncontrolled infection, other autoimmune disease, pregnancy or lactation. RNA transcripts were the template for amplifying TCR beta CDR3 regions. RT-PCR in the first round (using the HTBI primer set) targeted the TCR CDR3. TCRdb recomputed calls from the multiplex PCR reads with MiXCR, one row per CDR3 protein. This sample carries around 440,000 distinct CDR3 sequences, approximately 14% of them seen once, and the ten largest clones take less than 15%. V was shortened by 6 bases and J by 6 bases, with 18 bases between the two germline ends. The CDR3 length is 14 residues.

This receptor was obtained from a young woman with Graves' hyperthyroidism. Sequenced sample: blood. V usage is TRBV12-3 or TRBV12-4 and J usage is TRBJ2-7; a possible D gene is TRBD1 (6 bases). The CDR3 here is CASSPDRFKSEQYF. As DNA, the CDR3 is TGTGCCAGCAGCCCCGACAGGTTCAAAAGCGAGCAGTACTTC.